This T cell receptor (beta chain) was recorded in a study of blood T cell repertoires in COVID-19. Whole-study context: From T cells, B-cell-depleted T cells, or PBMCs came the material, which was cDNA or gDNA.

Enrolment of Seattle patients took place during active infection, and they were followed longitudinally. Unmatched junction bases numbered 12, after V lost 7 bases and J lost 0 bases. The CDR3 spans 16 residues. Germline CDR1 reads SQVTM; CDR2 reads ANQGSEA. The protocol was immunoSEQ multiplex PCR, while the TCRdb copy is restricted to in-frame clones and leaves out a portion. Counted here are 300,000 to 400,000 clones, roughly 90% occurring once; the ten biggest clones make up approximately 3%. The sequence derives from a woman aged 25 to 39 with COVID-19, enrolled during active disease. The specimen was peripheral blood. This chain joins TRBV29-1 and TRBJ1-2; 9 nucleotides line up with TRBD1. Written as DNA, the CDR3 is TGCAGCGACTACAGGGGGCGACTTATAGCTAACTATGGCTACACCTTC. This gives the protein CSDYRGRLIANYGYTF.